A selection of T cell receptor beta chains follows, all from one sample in a study of shared clonotypes between healthy human individuals. Repertoires were generated with immunoSEQ multiplex PCR, while TCRdb's copy carries only in-frame clones and drops some. The sample gives approximately 2,300,000 clones, 92% of which show up once; approximately 0.41% is in the top ten. The sample taken for sequencing was naive CD4+ T cells from PBMCs. These receptors originate from a man aged 18 to 35 in good health. Some clones in this sample may be carry-over from other donors' samples. Both conserved end residues are part of each CDR3. The size entry is marked missing in some rows and otherwise reads once, few, many or a size class.

>-|TRBV5-1
CASSLALTSGNTIYF
>-|TRBV7-9
CASSLRRYREAEETQYF
>-|TRBV21-1
CASSKVAFSNQPQHF
>-|TRBV4-2
CASSQGPGTSGTDTQYF
>-|TRBV14
CASSQDRALPGANVLTF
>once|TRBV7-9
CASSFHPLAGDNEQFF
>-|TRBV13
CASSPGPEGYEQYF
>-|TRBV28
CASSLRLAGRNF
>-|TRBV28
CASSPLRYEQYF
>-|TRBV18
CASSPQAQETQYF
>-|TRBV4-1
CASSPLNRDRGSNEQFF
>-|TRBV19
CASRLDRNTGELFF
>-|TRBV25-1
CASSERRLNYGYTF
>-|TRBV5-5
CASRPGPDSRTEAFF
>-|TRBV18
CASSSAVSASTDTQYF
>-|TRBV6-1
CASKADLVDEKLFF
>-|TRBV6-5
CASSLDGTDTQYF
>-|TRBV5-1
CASRDRDNSPLHF
>-|TRBV7-6
CASSLDVNTEAFF
>-|TRBV7-2
CASSLLPSGSADTQYF
>once|TRBV11-2
CASSSLRGGEAFF
>few|TRBV7-2
CASSFSQNTEAFF
>-|TRBV29-1
CSALAGVNTGELFF
>-|TRBV18
CASSPLGTPRRAGELFF
>-|TRBV2
CASTRQGREQYF
>once|TRBV9
CASSPRSYNEQFF
>once|TRBV5-1
CASSLMSSGSAVYEQFF
>-|TRBV2
CASSDPGDPSPLHF
>-|TRBV7-9
CASSLGRGETQYF
>-|TRBV28
CASSSQGSSGANVLTF
>-|TRBV5-1
CASSLTRTGVGNEQFF
>-|TRBV6-6
CASSYSTSGIEYF
>-|TRBV5-1
CASSPLTGSSDTQYF
>-|TRBV7-2
CASSLSPPFPPSIF
>-|TRBV5-5
CASSWTGFDEQYF
>-|TRBV6-5
CASRDSSGYYNEQFF
>-|TRBV19
CASSIAGTGHEQYF
>-|TRBV28
CASSPTELAGNTIYF
>-|TRBV28
CASSLWTGGLRQDEQFF
>-|TRBV9
CASSQTSGMSTDTQYF
>few|TRBV6-5
CASSYDATGYGYTF
>-|TRBV30
CAWSGQLQETQYF
>few|TRBV28
CASSRGLDYGYTF
>-|TRBV7-2
CASSPPGQIPGELFF
>-|TRBV29-1
CSVGPVATGKDTEAFF
>-|TRBV7-9
CASSSHRDVTYNEQFF
>-|TRBV7-3
CASSSLAGGPVGELFF
>once|TRBV6-6
CASSLGGVENGYTF
>-|TRBV28
CASTIDTAGSYEQYF
>-|TRBV7-3
CASSPQPNNEQFF
>once|TRBV28
CASSRGQEAFF
>-|TRBV15
CATSRDAGGSGNTIYF
>-|TRBV18
CASSPTTGGTYEQYF